This T cell receptor beta chain came from a study of T cells of healthy individuals. The germline V gene has CDR1 MNHEY and CDR2 SVGAGI. The CDR3 spans 13 residues. V dropped 3 bases and J dropped 6 bases, with 9 bases sitting between them. A single record per CDR3 protein comes from TCRdb applying MiXCR to the 5' RACE reads. The sample lists more than 85,000 distinct CDR3 sequences; 17% were seen once. This clonotype was observed a few times. V usage is TRBV6-5 and J usage is TRBJ1-3, with D unclear. The origin of this receptor is a human donor in good health. The CDR3 region is CASSYDPTNTIYF. CDR3 DNA sequence: TGTGCCAGCAGTTATGACCCAACAAACACCATATATTTT.